The next 16 T cell receptor beta chains were all read from a single sample in a study of blood T cell repertoires in COVID-19. TCRdb's copy holds only in-frame clones and misses some; the assay was immunoSEQ multiplex PCR. Among fewer than 300,000 clones listed, over 70% were seen once. Sequencing used peripheral blood. The source is a human donor in a cohort sampled during active COVID-19.

This clone was counted between two and nine times. The chain couples TRBV19 to TRBJ2-2, with D maybe TRBD1 (6 bases). The germline gives CDR1 LNHDA, CDR2 SQIVND (reference sequence). Trimming left V 4 bases short and J 6 bases short, with 12 bases between. This CDR3 has 14 amino acids. CDR3 nucleotides: TGTGCCAGTAGTACAGGGGTCAATTCCGGGGAGCTGTTTTTT. This translates into CASSTGVNSGELFF.

This clone was found once. This chain connects TRBV11-2 to TRBJ2-2; 8 positions agree with TRBD2. The CDR3 totals 15 residues. V lost 5 bases to trimming and J lost 1 base; unmatched junction nucleotides: 3. Per germline, CDR1 SGHAT and CDR2 FQNNGV. The CDR3 sequence is CASSALAVNTGELFF. The CDR3 nucleotides are TGTGCCAGCAGCGCACTAGCGGTGAACACCGGGGAGCTGTTTTTT. Complete variable domain (other parts from reference TRBV11-2 and TRBJ2-2): EAGVAQSPRYKIIEKRQSVAFWCNPISGHATLYWYQQILGQGPKLLIQFQNNGVVDDSQLPKDRFSAERLKGVDSTLKIQPAKLEDSAVYLCASSALAVNTGELFFGEGSRLTVL.

The chain joins TRBV6-5 to TRBJ1-4, with D maybe TRBD1 (5 bases). This CDR3 region has 14 residues. V was shortened by 0 bases and J by 8 bases, with 10 bases between the two germline ends. Germline V gene data show CDR1 as MNHEY and CDR2 as SVGAGI. CDR3 region: CASSYSNRGEKLFF. CDR3 nucleotides: TGTGCCAGCAGTTACTCGAATCGGGGGGAAAAACTGTTTTTT.

This clone was seen a few times. The rearrangement uses TRBV6-5 and TRBJ1-4; tentative D call: TRBD1 (5 bases). Germline CDR1 reads MNHEY; CDR2 reads SVGAGI. Trimming left V 7 bases short and J 10 bases short, with 13 bases between. CDR3 length: 12 residues. The CDR3 nucleotides read TGTGCCAGCAACTTTGAAACAGGAAAACTGTTTTTT. Its protein is CASNFETGKLFF.

The gene calls are TRBV5-4 and TRBJ2-3, with a possible D match to TRBD1 (6 bases). Germline V gives CDR1 SGHNT, CDR2 YYREEE (reference sequence). The V and J ends lost 4 bases and 4 bases respectively, with 10 bases between them. This CDR3 contains 13 residues. The CDR3 DNA follows: TGTGCCAGCAGCATACAGGGACCAGATACGCAGTATTTT. This codes for CASSIQGPDTQYF.

The rearrangement joins TRBV19 to TRBJ2-3, with TRBD2 matching 9 bases. This CDR3 region has 19 residues. Germline CDR1 and CDR2: LNHDA and SQIVND (reference sequence). V gave up 3 bases and J gave up 2 bases; unmatched junction bases: 15. The CDR3 loop is CASSITYRASGIDTDTQYF. The CDR3 DNA sequence: TGTGCCAGTAGTATTACGTATCGGGCTAGCGGGATTGACACAGATACGCAGTATTTT. The full variable domain, in which reference TRBV19 and TRBJ2-3 provide the parts outside the CDR3, is DGGITQSPKYLFRKEGQNVTLSCEQNLNHDAMYWYRQDPGQGLRLIYYSQIVNDFQKGDIAEGYSVSREKKESFPLTVTSAQKNPTAFYLCASSITYRASGIDTDTQYFGPGTRLTVL.

This chain joins TRBV6-5 and TRBJ1-2, with unresolved D. Germline CDR1 MNHEY, CDR2 SVGAGI. V was pared by 4 bases and J by 3 bases, with 12 bases between. The CDR3 is 14 residues long. The chain's CDR3 is CASSSRGEHYGYTF. CDR3 nucleotide sequence: TGTGCCAGCAGTTCCCGTGGGGAGCACTATGGCTACACCTTC.

The rearrangement joins TRBV19 to TRBJ1-2; D may be TRBD1 (6 bases). The germline CDR1 and CDR2 sequences are LNHDA and SQIVND (reference sequence). The V end lost 5 bases, the J end lost 9 bases, and 13 bases lay between the germline ends. This CDR3 spans 12 amino acids. CDR3 protein: CASSRGQYRYTF. In DNA form, the CDR3 reads TGTGCCAGTAGTCGTGGACAGTATCGCTACACCTTC.

The rearrangement links TRBV7-9 to TRBJ1-6; tentative D call: TRBD1 (5 bases). This CDR3 region has 12 residues. Trimming shortened V by 6 bases and J by 7 bases, and 7 bases separated the two germline ends. CDR1 is SEHNR and CDR2 is FQNEAQ in the germline V gene (reference sequence). This CDR3 reads CASSRGNSPLHF. CDR3 nucleotide sequence: TGTGCCAGCAGTCGGGGGAATTCACCCCTCCACTTT.

The chain employs TRBV11-2 and TRBJ2-1, with 8 bases identical to TRBD2. The CDR3 totals 12 residues. Trimming removed 5 bases from V and 16 bases from J; junction bases left unmatched: 10. Germline CDR1 SGHAT, CDR2 FQNNGV. CDR3 protein: CASSHETAGEFF. The CDR3 DNA follows: TGTGCCAGCAGCCACGAGACAGCGGGGGAATTCTTC.

The chain carries TRBV6-1 and TRBJ2-7; tentatively, D is TRBD2 (7 bases). Trimming took 4 bases from V and 0 from J, leaving 19 bases between them. The CDR3 loop spans 17 amino acids. Germline V gene lookup returns CDR1 MNHNS and CDR2 SASEGT. The CDR3 DNA sequence: TGTGCCAGCAGTGCCAGGGGCGGGGGCCAGAGCTCCTACGAGCAGTACTTC. Residues: CASSARGGGQSSYEQYF.

This clone was seen a single time. This chain connects TRBV28 to TRBJ2-7; 8 positions agree with TRBD2. The CDR3 is 15 amino acids. Trimming took 6 bases from V and 0 from J; bases not matched to a gene: 7. Germline CDR1 is MDHEN and CDR2 is SYDVKM. The CDR3: CASRVHGGASYEQYF. The CDR3 DNA sequence: TGTGCCAGCAGGGTCCACGGGGGGGCCTCCTACGAGCAGTACTTC.

In this sample, this clone turned up a few times. V usage is TRBV7-2 and J usage is TRBJ1-3, with a possible D match to TRBD1 (5 bases). The CDR3 has 16 amino acids. From germline, CDR1 is SGHTA and CDR2 FQGNSA. V dropped 5 bases and J dropped 4 bases, with 18 bases sitting between them. The CDR3 bases are TGTGCCAGCAGCCCTCGGACAACGCCAAGGGGAAACACCATATATTTT. Protein: CASSPRTTPRGNTIYF. Variable domain in full (rest from reference TRBV7-2 and TRBJ1-3): GAGVSQSPSNKVTEKGKDVELRCDPISGHTALYWYRQSLGQGLEFLIYFQGNSAPDKSGLPSDRFSAERTGGSVSTLTIQRTQQEDSAVYLCASSPRTTPRGNTIYFGEGSWLTVV.

For this clone: One end of the junction varies from germline; a read error may be responsible. The V and J genes are TRBV7-7 and TRBJ2-2; 7 positions agree with TRBD1. This CDR3 comprises 17 residues. Looked up from germline, CDR1 is SSHAT and CDR2 is FNYEAQ (reference sequence). Here the CDR3 DNA reads TGTGCTAGCAGCTTAGCGCGCGACAGGGCGAACACCGGGGAGCTGTTTTTT. Translating it yields CASSLARDRANTGELFF.

This chain connects TRBV6-1 to TRBJ2-7; TRBD1 agrees at 10 bases. CDR1 MNHNS and CDR2 SASEGT come from the germline V gene. Losses at the gene ends were 6 bases for V and 4 bases for J; bases not matched to a gene: 6. The CDR3 sequence is 14 residues long. The CDR3 DNA follows: TGTGCCAGCAGCCAGGGACAGGGGAGGTACGAGCAGTACTTC. It codes for CASSQGQGRYEQYF.

This chain links TRBV5-1 with TRBJ2-2, with 10 bases matching TRBD1. The CDR3 has 18 residues. CDR1 and CDR2 (germline): SGHRS, YFSETQ. Germline trimming cut 2 bases from V and 1 base from J; bases unmatched to any gene: 8. Written as DNA, the CDR3 is TGCGCCAGCAGCTTCGGGACAGGGGAGGTTTTGAACACCGGGGAGCTGTTTTTT. Residues: CASSFGTGEVLNTGELFF.